Sequencing of this TCR beta chain was carried out in a study of cytomegalovirus exposure and HLA in healthy donors. Whole-study findings and limits: Some V segments, including TRBV6-2 and TRBV6-3, were excluded as indistinguishable.

The germline V gene has CDR1 SGHVS and CDR2 FNYEAQ. The CDR3 contains 13 residues. Trimming took 6 bases from V and 6 from J; bases not matched to a gene: 4. Only one count was recorded for this clone. The antigen is unknown. 60 Vbeta and 13 Jbeta primers were used in PCR. Data came from immunoSEQ multiplex PCR; TCRdb stores just in-frame clones and leaves some out. The sample shows 130,000 to 150,000 clones, 78% of them seen only once. The rearrangement links TRBV7-6 to TRBJ2-2; 7 nucleotides align to TRBD1. This TCR derives from a male donor in good health and CMV-seronegative. The sequenced sample was PBMCs. The CDR3 is CASRNTGAGELFF. In DNA, the CDR3 is TGTGCCAGCAGAAACACAGGGGCCGGGGAGCTGTTTTTT.